This TCR beta chain derives from a study of OX40 agonist ivuxolimab in advanced cancers. Background for the entire study: Ivuxolimab was an agonistic, fully human IgG2 monoclonal antibody directed against OX40 (CD134), a costimulatory receptor. In the dose-escalation cohort, 70% to 85% of patients were male, and the mean age was roughly 60 years, with a range of roughly 23 to 85. Partial responses were achieved by three dose-escalation patients, of whom one had hepatocellular carcinoma and two had cutaneous melanoma. Intravenous ivuxolimab was administered to patients every 2 weeks at six dose levels: 0.01, 0.1, 0.3, 1.5, 3 and 10 mg/kg. Of the roughly 54 dose-escalation patients, hepatocellular carcinoma was present in about 20, melanoma in around 15, renal cell carcinoma in 9 and head and neck cancer in 9. The purpose of peripheral TCRbeta sequencing was to test whether ivuxolimab changed TCR sequence diversity and led to clonal T-cell expansion. Prior anti-PD-1, anti-PD-L1 or anti-CTLA-4 therapy was permitted, and about two fifths of dose-escalation patients had received checkpoint inhibitors. The paper reports the monotherapy dose-escalation portion (N of about 54 patients) of the phase I ivuxolimab trial. The investigation overall reported the following: In the 0.1-3.0 mg/kg groups, partial responders were among the patients with the lowest normalized peripheral clonal expansion, particularly in CD8+ T cells. Low levels of normalized T-cell clonal expansion were also seen in some patients who did not respond. The antigen specificity of the clonally expanded peripheral T cells was not determined. After ivuxolimab, CD8+ T cells had more expanded clones than CD4+ T cells on average. At doses from 0.1 to 3.0 mg/kg, clonal expansion was seen in both CD4+ and CD8+ blood T cells between baseline and week 6.

Patients with autoimmune disease history or receiving systemic immunosuppression were excluded from the trial. In every dose cohort, peripheral blood was drawn for TCR sequencing at baseline, cycle 4 day 1, and cycle 7 day 1. The samples were drawn from a first-in-human, open-label, multicenter phase I dose-escalation trial of ivuxolimab. Adults with locally advanced or metastatic head and neck squamous cell, hepatocellular, melanoma or renal cell carcinoma were enrolled in the trial. Before TCR sequencing, CD4+ T cells and CD8+ T cells were sorted from peripheral blood as separate populations. The CDR1 and CDR2 encoded by the germline V gene are SNHLY and FYNNEI. The CDR3 measures 13 amino acids from cysteine to phenylalanine. The retained sequence is limited to the CDR3, 39 bases, with the frame set at the first base. To sequence the TCRbeta CDR3 region, genomic DNA was isolated from the sorted cells. TCRbeta CDR3 regions were sequenced using the immunoSEQ Assay. The source is immuneACCESS, and TCRdb retained only in-frame sequences with V and J called. Part of the clones is not carried over; for the studies checked, unresolved V genes explain less than half of this, and the remainder is unexplained. Within this sample are approximately 70,000 clones, with around 86% of them counted one time only. Around 7% of the sample is taken by the ten largest.

Concerning this clone itself: Its antigen specificity is not known. A read error may account for a junction end that differs from germline.

This clonotype originated in an adult with an advanced solid tumor such as melanoma, head and neck, liver or kidney cancer. Source: CD4+ or CD8+ T cells sorted from blood, taken in a trial of the OX40 agonist ivuxolimab. The rearrangement joined TRBV2 to TRBJ2-3; D gene: possibly TRBD2, on 5 matching bases. The nucleotides read TGTGCCAGCAGTGAGGAGAGCCGGGGTCCCCTAGTATTT. Translation gives CASSEESRGPLVF.